The 12 T cell receptor beta chains below come from one sample, sequenced in a study of T cell responses to AZD1222 COVID-19 vaccine. The method was immunoSEQ multiplex PCR; TCRdb's version includes in-frame clones alone and lacks a portion of them. This table has under 200,000 clones, around 94% appearing once. Here the sequenced sample was peripheral blood, taken 28 days after the second dose of the MenACWY control vaccine. All receptors derive from an adult who received the MenACWY meningococcal vaccine as a control.

This chain links TRBV5-1 with TRBJ2-3; 9 bases align to TRBD2. V dropped 4 bases and J dropped 4; count of bases not matched to a gene: 13. The CDR3 is 17 residues long. Germline values: CDR1 SGHRS, CDR2 YFSETQ. Written as DNA, the CDR3 is TGCGCCAGCAGCCAGATGGGACTAGCAGTTCCCCCAGATACGCAGTATTTT. It is translated as CASSQMGLAVPPDTQYF.

The chain couples TRBV5-4 to TRBJ2-1; 8 nucleotides agree with TRBD2. The germline V gene encodes CDR1 SGHNT and CDR2 YYREEE (reference sequence). CDR3 length equals 15 residues. The V gene end was trimmed by 4 bases and the J gene end by 6 bases; junction bases not matched to a gene: 9. CDR3 amino acids: CASSARSGTSNEQFF. In DNA, the CDR3 is TGTGCCAGCAGCGCTCGTAGCGGGACTTCCAATGAGCAGTTCTTC.

This chain joins TRBV11-2 and TRBJ2-7; 8 nucleotides agree with TRBD2. This CDR3 spans 15 amino acids. Germline loops: CDR1 SGHAT, CDR2 FQNNGV. V lost 0 bases to trimming and J lost 1 base; unmatched junction nucleotides: 2. The CDR3 DNA follows: TGTGCCAGCAGCTTAGATCGACTAGCGTCCTACGAGCAGTACTTC. Encoded protein: CASSLDRLASYEQYF.

This sequence joins TRBV20-1 and TRBJ2-7; D not certain. The germline gives CDR1 DFQATT, CDR2 SNEGSKA (reference sequence). Trimming took 3 bases from V and 0 from J, leaving 6 bases between them. CDR3 size: 12 residues. CDR3 nucleotide sequence: TGCAGTGCTAGTTCTGGCTCCTACGAGCAGTACTTC. Residues: CSASSGSYEQYF.

The chain joins TRBV11-2 to TRBJ1-3; D not resolved. V was clipped by 2 bases and J by 6 bases, with 11 bases between them. CDR3 size: 14 residues. Germline CDR1 SGHAT, CDR2 FQNNGV. The CDR3 region is CASSLLQRTNTIYF. The DNA for the CDR3 is TGTGCCAGCAGCTTATTACAGCGGACAAACACCATATATTTT.

The chain recombines TRBV19 with TRBJ1-6; no reliable D call. The CDR3 has 14 amino acids. The V gene's germline CDR1 is LNHDA and CDR2 SQIVND (reference sequence). The V end lost 4 bases, the J end lost 9 bases, and 13 bases lay between the germline ends. The CDR3 reads CASSTFGWASPLHF. CDR3 nucleotides: TGTGCCAGTAGTACTTTCGGGTGGGCTTCACCCCTCCACTTT.

This rearrangement joins TRBV3-1 (or the pseudogene TRBV3-2) to TRBJ1-1; TRBD1 is a possible D gene (5 bases). Germline V gene data show CDR1 as LGHDT and CDR2 as YNNKEL (reference sequence). V gave up 1 base and J gave up 0 bases, with 12 bases separating them. The CDR3 covers 16 residues. The CDR3, as DNA: TGTGCCAGCAGCCAAGTTGCGGGGCGGATGAACACTGAAGCTTTCTTT. Its translation: CASSQVAGRMNTEAFF.

The chain joins TRBV28 to TRBJ1-5; D gene unclear. The CDR3 covers 16 residues. V lost 4 bases, J lost 3 bases, and 16 bases lay in between. Germline CDR1 MDHEN, CDR2 SYDVKM. CDR3 loop: CASSSQLRELNQPQHF. CDR3 bases: TGTGCCAGCAGTTCCCAGCTCCGGGAGCTCAATCAGCCCCAGCATTTT.

The chain couples TRBV5-1 to TRBJ2-3; 9 nucleotides agree with TRBD2. The ends lost 3 bases at V and 0 bases at J; junction bases unmatched: 11. Germline assignment: CDR1 SGHRS and CDR2 YFSETQ. The CDR3 length is 18 residues. CDR3 loop: CASSYRPLTSGSTDTQYF. Written as DNA, the CDR3 is TGCGCCAGCAGCTACCGACCTCTGACTAGCGGTAGCACAGATACGCAGTATTTT.

This chain connects TRBV24-1 to TRBJ1-1, with D unresolved. Trimming pared 9 bases from V and 4 bases from J, leaving 14 bases between. Germline V gene sequence: CDR1 KGHDR, CDR2 SFDVKD. This CDR3 spans 13 amino acids. The CDR3 DNA follows: TGTGCCACCTCGAGAGGGTATGGCACTGAAGCTTTCTTT. This codes for CATSRGYGTEAFF.

The genes are TRBV12-3 or TRBV12-4 and TRBJ1-5; no clear D. Trimming removed 3 bases at V and 0 bases at J, with 3 bases between. This CDR3 comprises 13 residues. CDR3 loop: CASSLNSNQPQHF. The CDR3 DNA sequence: TGTGCCAGCAGTTTGAATAGCAATCAGCCCCAGCATTTT.

This chain joins TRBV6-5 and TRBJ1-2, with 9 nucleotides matching TRBD1. Trimming took 9 bases from V and 5 from J; bases not matched to a gene: 10. CDR1 is MNHEY, CDR2 SVGAGI, per germline. This CDR3 comprises 14 residues. As DNA, the CDR3 is TGTGCCAGTGTGACGGACAGGGGTGGATATGGCTACACCTTC. Protein sequence: CASVTDRGGYGYTF.